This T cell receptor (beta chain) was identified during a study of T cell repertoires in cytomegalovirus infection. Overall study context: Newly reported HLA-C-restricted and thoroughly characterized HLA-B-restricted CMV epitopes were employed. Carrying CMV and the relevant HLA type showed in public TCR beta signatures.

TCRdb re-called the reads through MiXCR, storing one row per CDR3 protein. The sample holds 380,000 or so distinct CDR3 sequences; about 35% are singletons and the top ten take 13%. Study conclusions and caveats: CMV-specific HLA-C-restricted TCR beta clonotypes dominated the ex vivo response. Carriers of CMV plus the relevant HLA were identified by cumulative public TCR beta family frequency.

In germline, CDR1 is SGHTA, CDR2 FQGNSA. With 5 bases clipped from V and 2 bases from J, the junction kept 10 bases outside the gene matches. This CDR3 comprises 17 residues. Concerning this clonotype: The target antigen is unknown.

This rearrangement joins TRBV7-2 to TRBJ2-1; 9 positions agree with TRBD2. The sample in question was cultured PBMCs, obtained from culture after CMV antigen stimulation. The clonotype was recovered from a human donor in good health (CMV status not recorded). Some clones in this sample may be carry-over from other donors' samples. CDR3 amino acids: CASSVNPTSGAYNEQFF. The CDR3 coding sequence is TGTGCCAGCAGCGTAAACCCGACTAGCGGAGCCTACAATGAGCAGTTCTTC.